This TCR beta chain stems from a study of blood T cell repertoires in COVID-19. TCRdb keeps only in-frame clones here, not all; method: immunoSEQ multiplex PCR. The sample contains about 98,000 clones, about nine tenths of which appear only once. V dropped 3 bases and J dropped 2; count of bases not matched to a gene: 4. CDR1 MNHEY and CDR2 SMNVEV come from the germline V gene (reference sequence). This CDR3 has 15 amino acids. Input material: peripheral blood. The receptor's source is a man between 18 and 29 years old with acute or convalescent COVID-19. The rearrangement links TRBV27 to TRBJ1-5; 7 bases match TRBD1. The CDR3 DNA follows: TGTGCCAGCAGTTTCGTCGGACAGGGCAATCAGCCCCAGCATTTT. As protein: CASSFVGQGNQPQHF.